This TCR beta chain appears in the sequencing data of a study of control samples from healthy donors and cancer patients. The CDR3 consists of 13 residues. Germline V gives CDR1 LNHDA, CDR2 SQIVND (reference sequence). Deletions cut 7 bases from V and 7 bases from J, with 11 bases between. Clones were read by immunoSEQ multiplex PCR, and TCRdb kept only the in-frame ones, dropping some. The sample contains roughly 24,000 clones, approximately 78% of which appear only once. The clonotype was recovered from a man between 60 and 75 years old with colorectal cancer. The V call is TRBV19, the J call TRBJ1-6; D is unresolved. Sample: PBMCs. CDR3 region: CASNRVSNSPLHF. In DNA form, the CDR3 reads TGTGCCAGTAATAGGGTATCGAATTCACCCCTCCACTTT.